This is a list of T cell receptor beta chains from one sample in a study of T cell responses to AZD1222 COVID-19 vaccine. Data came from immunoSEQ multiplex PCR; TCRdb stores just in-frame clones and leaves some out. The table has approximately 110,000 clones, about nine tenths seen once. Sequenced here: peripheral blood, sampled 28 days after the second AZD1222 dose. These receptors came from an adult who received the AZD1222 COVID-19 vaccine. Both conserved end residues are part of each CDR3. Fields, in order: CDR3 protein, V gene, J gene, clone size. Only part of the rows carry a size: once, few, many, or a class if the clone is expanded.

CDR3: CASSLQGIGTEAFF
V: TRBV7-9
J: TRBJ1-1
size: -

CDR3: CASSYSTSGGASSTDTQYF
V: TRBV5-8
J: TRBJ2-3
size: -

CDR3: CASSGQQAGTDTQYF
V: TRBV2
J: TRBJ2-3
size: -

CDR3: CATRRGGSSGNTIYF
V: TRBV6-5
J: TRBJ1-3
size: -

CDR3: CASSSKRGSLDEQFF
V: TRBV6-5
J: TRBJ2-1
size: -

CDR3: CASSESWGNTGELFF
V: TRBV10-1
J: TRBJ2-2
size: -

CDR3: CASSQSTQGARTEAFF
V: TRBV4-3
J: TRBJ1-1
size: -

CDR3: CASSYGQVMGKLFF
V: TRBV6-5
J: TRBJ1-4
size: -

CDR3: CASSEPGSSYEQYF
V: TRBV4-2
J: TRBJ2-7
size: -

CDR3: CASNLGDGSYEQYF
V: TRBV5-1
J: TRBJ2-7
size: -

CDR3: CASSYQGAQEKLFF
V: TRBV6-1
J: TRBJ1-4
size: -

CDR3: CASSINWDSYEQYF
V: TRBV19
J: TRBJ2-7
size: -

CDR3: CASSEARGVDEKLFF
V: TRBV6-1
J: TRBJ1-4
size: -

CDR3: CASSHKPGRQETQYF
V: TRBV14
J: TRBJ2-5
size: -

CDR3: CASSLSGRPDYGYTF
V: TRBV9
J: TRBJ1-2
size: once

CDR3: CASTNLGDRDYEQYF
V: TRBV6-5
J: TRBJ2-7
size: -

CDR3: CASNGEVLAKNIQYF
V: TRBV6-5
J: TRBJ2-4
size: -

CDR3: CASSRTANTEAFF
V: TRBV7-2
J: TRBJ1-1
size: -

CDR3: CASSQDIGGEKAGELFF
V: TRBV4-2
J: TRBJ2-2
size: -

CDR3: CATSRGRLGVRDEQYF
V: TRBV15
J: TRBJ2-7
size: -

CDR3: CASSLIQGYEQYF
V: TRBV5-5
J: TRBJ2-7
size: -

CDR3: CARKSGADSNQPQHF
V: TRBV7-4
J: TRBJ1-5
size: -

CDR3: CASSQETGATEAFF
V: TRBV3-1/TRBV3-2
J: TRBJ1-1
size: -

CDR3: CASINRVGELFF
V: TRBV19
J: TRBJ2-2
size: once

CDR3: CASSLDSAGGYEQYF
V: TRBV7-2
J: TRBJ2-7
size: -

CDR3: CSVDDRADTQYF
V: TRBV29-1
J: TRBJ2-3
size: -

CDR3: CASSVVGQGAPSNQPQHF
V: TRBV2
J: TRBJ1-5
size: -

CDR3: CASSQEVGGAGGYTF
V: TRBV3-1/TRBV3-2
J: TRBJ1-2
size: -

CDR3: CASSLETDSSGLSNQPQHF
V: TRBV5-6
J: TRBJ1-5
size: -

CDR3: CASSLQSLNTEAFF
V: TRBV7-9
J: TRBJ1-1
size: -

CDR3: CASSYGRGGEKLFF
V: TRBV6-5
J: TRBJ1-4
size: -

CDR3: CSASAGGGNTIYF
V: TRBV20-1
J: TRBJ1-3
size: -

CDR3: CASTPAGTLVNSPLHF
V: TRBV28
J: TRBJ1-6
size: few

CDR3: CASSPGARGYTF
V: TRBV12-3/TRBV12-4
J: TRBJ1-2
size: -

CDR3: CASSLPGLAGGPGEQFF
V: TRBV5-1
J: TRBJ2-1
size: -

CDR3: CASSQVVGSPGYGYTF
V: TRBV4-3
J: TRBJ1-2
size: -

CDR3: CASSRPGGGYEQYF
V: TRBV7-2
J: TRBJ2-7
size: -

CDR3: CASSLGTTDTQYF
V: TRBV5-8
J: TRBJ2-3
size: -

CDR3: CASSPTGQFGSAQHF
V: TRBV7-9
J: TRBJ1-5
size: once

CDR3: CASSRGGLDYEQYF
V: TRBV10-1
J: TRBJ2-7
size: -

CDR3: CASSLEGFGTEAFF
V: TRBV5-6
J: TRBJ1-1
size: -

CDR3: CASSSGGGQGETQYF
V: TRBV5-4
J: TRBJ2-5
size: -

CDR3: CASSLGPGQPEAFF
V: TRBV7-3
J: TRBJ1-1
size: -

CDR3: CASSRGQATNTGELFF
V: TRBV7-9
J: TRBJ2-2
size: once

CDR3: CASSQRSRGDETQYF
V: TRBV3-1/TRBV3-2
J: TRBJ2-5
size: -

CDR3: CASSFANTEAFF
V: TRBV12-3/TRBV12-4
J: TRBJ1-1
size: -

CDR3: CASNPAPGSNYGYTF
V: TRBV7-8
J: TRBJ1-2
size: few

CDR3: CASSTGTSGLTDTQYF
V: TRBV9
J: TRBJ2-3
size: -